The present T cell receptor beta chain was sequenced within a study of T-cell memory formation after mild COVID-19. With regard to this clonotype: Its antigen is unknown.

Germline V gene data show CDR1 as KGHDR and CDR2 as SFDVKD. V gave up 5 bases and J gave up 0 bases, with 9 bases separating them. This CDR3 spans 14 amino acids. Constant-segment primers were used for 5'RACE, and the resulting TCR alpha and TCR beta cDNA libraries carried sample barcodes and UMIs. One entry per CDR3 protein results from TCRdb running MiXCR on the 5' RACE reads. Of 200,000 to 250,000 distinct CDR3 sequences detected, over 8.5% appear once; the ten largest clones hold roughly a fifth. Study-level findings and limits: There was no confirmation that second-wave clones peaking on day 37 were SARS-CoV-2 specific. CD8+ contracting clones occupied EMRA, while CD4+ ones occupied mainly CM and EM. Clones that contracted from day 15 to 85 were balanced CD4/CD8, while later expanders leaned CD4+.

Sequenced: PBMCs or a T cell subset sorted from them (not recorded which). This sequence originates from a man in his late teens or twenties who had mild COVID-19 (a few samples of this study predate the infection). Cell type and time point are not known. V and J are TRBV24-1 and TRBJ1-2, with D maybe TRBD1 (5 bases). The CDR3 reads CATSVGGSNYGYTF. DNA for the CDR3: TGTGCCACCAGTGTCGGGGGTTCTAACTATGGCTACACCTTC.